These 17 T cell receptor beta chains were sequenced from one sample in a study of glioma-infiltrating T cells. Using RNA template, CDR3s of TCR alpha and beta were amplified with iRepertoire arm-PCR. TCRdb recomputed calls from the multiplex PCR reads with MiXCR, one row per CDR3 protein. The top ten hold around a fifth of the sample, which has over 130,000 distinct CDR3 sequences, about two fifths seen once. Sequenced material: glioma tissue, nonneoplastic brain tissue, or PBMCs (not recorded which). The receptors stem from a human donor with low-grade glioma or glioblastoma, undergoing nonglioma brain surgery, or in good health (not recorded which).

This clonotype was seen a few times. V gene TRBV4-2 combines with J gene TRBJ1-1; D call uncertain. In germline, CDR1 is LGHNA, CDR2 YNFKEQ. V was shortened by 0 bases and J by 3 bases, with 8 bases between the two germline ends. The CDR3 has 14 residues. CDR3 in DNA: TGTGCCAGCAGCCAAGATCCAGACGACACTGAAGCTTTCTTT. Protein: CASSQDPDDTEAFF.

The rearrangement joins TRBV7-8 to TRBJ2-7; no definite D call. The length of the CDR3 is 13 residues. Trimming left V 8 bases short and J 5 bases short, with 16 bases between. The germline V gene has CDR1 SGHVS and CDR2 FQNEAQ. CDR3 nucleotide sequence: TGTGCCAGCTTCCGGGCCTCCCGGGACGAGCAGTACTTC. Amino acids: CASFRASRDEQYF.

The rearrangement uses TRBV20-1 and TRBJ1-6; D may be TRBD1 (5 bases). The germline V and J ends were trimmed by 3 bases and 1 base, with 10 bases remaining between them. CDR1 and CDR2 (germline): DFQATT, SNEGSKA (reference sequence). There are 15 residues in the CDR3. The DNA for the CDR3 is TGCAGTGCTAGTAACGGGGGTTCCTATAATTCACCCCTCCACTTT. Its protein is CSASNGGSYNSPLHF.

The table lists this clonotype with a count of one. The V gene is TRBV7-8, the J gene TRBJ1-2; D is uncertain. The CDR3 extends over 13 amino acids. Germline V CDR1 and CDR2: SGHVS, FQNEAQ. The germline V and J ends were trimmed by 4 bases and 4 bases, with 10 bases remaining between them. The chain's CDR3 is CASSSTLTYGYTF. The CDR3 DNA reads TGTGCCAGCAGCTCCACCTTAACCTATGGCTACACCTTC.

The chain has TRBV20-1 and TRBJ2-1; weak D call: TRBD2 (6 bases). CDR3 length: 13 amino acids. CDR1 and CDR2 (germline): DFQATT, SNEGSKA (reference sequence). V lost 6 bases, J lost 7 bases, and 16 bases lay in between. This CDR3 reads CSAPPTGGNEQFF. The CDR3 coding sequence is TGCAGTGCCCCCCCAACAGGAGGGAATGAGCAGTTCTTC.

V and J are TRBV6-1 and TRBJ2-5; the D gene could be TRBD1 or TRBD2 (5 bases each). Deletions cut 5 bases from V and 2 bases from J, with 21 bases between. Germline V gene data show CDR1 as MNHNS and CDR2 as SASEGT. There are 17 residues in the CDR3. CDR3 nucleotides: TGTGCCAGCAGTTCAAATGCCTACCGGGACGGACAAGAGACCCAGTACTTC. This translates into CASSSNAYRDGQETQYF.

J is TRBJ1-1 and V is TRBV4-2; D uncertain. Trimming pared 4 bases from V and 1 base from J, leaving 10 bases between. Germline V gene sequence: CDR1 LGHNA, CDR2 YNFKEQ. The CDR3 is 14 amino acids. CDR3 bases: TGTGCCAGCAGCCCTACGTCAGAGAACACTGAAGCTTTCTTT. Protein sequence: CASSPTSENTEAFF.

This clonotype has more than one count but fewer than ten. V usage is TRBV6-2 or TRBV6-3 and J usage is TRBJ2-6, with D unclear. Germline values: CDR1 MNHEY, CDR2 SVGEGT. The CDR3 loop spans 14 amino acids. Trimming took off 6 bases at V and 0 bases at J, with 6 bases between the two ends. CDR3 sequence: CASSDTSGANVLTF. The CDR3 DNA follows: TGTGCCAGCAGCGACACCTCTGGGGCCAACGTCCTGACTTTC.

This clonotype was recorded only once. The chain uses TRBV2 and TRBJ2-3; 11 nucleotides agree with TRBD2. This CDR3 region has 14 residues. V trimming: 6 bases; J trimming: 5 bases; junction bases outside the gene matches: 4. Germline CDR1 and CDR2: SNHLY and FYNNEI. Here the CDR3 DNA reads TGTGCCAGCAGCCTAGGGACTAGCGGAGATACGCAGTATTTT. This codes for CASSLGTSGDTQYF.

This clonotype was observed a few times. V gene TRBV15 combines with J gene TRBJ2-2; D ambiguous. The CDR3 consists of 15 residues. Deletions cut 1 base from V and 2 bases from J, with 8 bases between. Germline V lookup: CDR1 LNHNV, CDR2 YYDKDF (reference sequence). CDR3 region: CATSRGVGNTGELFF. CDR3 coding DNA: TGTGCCACCAGCAGAGGAGTAGGCAACACCGGGGAGCTGTTTTTT. Variable domain in full (rest from reference TRBV15 and TRBJ2-2): DAMVIQNPRYQVTQFGKPVTLSCSQTLNHNVMYWYQQKSSQAPKLLFHYYDKDFNNEADTPDNFQSRRPNTSFCFLDIRSPGLGDTAMYLCATSRGVGNTGELFFGEGSRLTVL.

J is TRBJ1-5 and V is TRBV12-3 or TRBV12-4, with TRBD1 matching 10 bases. The length of the CDR3 is 18 residues. J was trimmed by 0 bases and V by 4 bases; bases with no gene match: 9. The CDR3, as DNA: TGTGCCAGCAGTTCGGGACAGGGGCCCCCCTATAGCAATCAGCCCCAGCATTTT. Protein product: CASSSGQGPPYSNQPQHF.

This clonotype was counted a few times. This sequence joins TRBV6-1 and TRBJ2-2, with TRBD2 matching over 8 bases. The germline V gene encodes CDR1 MNHNS and CDR2 SASEGT. Trimming took 6 bases from V and 2 from J; bases not matched to a gene: 5. The CDR3 is made up of 15 amino acids. CDR3 in amino acids: CASRRLARNTGELFF. In DNA form, the CDR3 reads TGTGCCAGCAGGAGACTAGCGAGAAACACCGGGGAGCTGTTTTTT.

About this clonotype: At one end, the junction sequence differs from germline, possibly due to a read error. This sequence joins TRBV29-1 and TRBJ2-7; D gene unclear. Germline CDR1 and CDR2: SQVTM and ANQGSEA. This CDR3 region has 12 residues. CDR3 region: CGVTSSSYEQYF. In DNA, the CDR3 is TGCGGCGTCACCTCAAGCTCCTACGAGCAGTACTTC.

This clonotype was seen a few times. The chain has TRBV10-3 and TRBJ2-7; D is undetermined. Trimming left V 6 bases short and J 2 bases short, with 14 bases between. This CDR3 comprises 14 residues. Germline values: CDR1 ENHRY, CDR2 SYGVKD. CDR3 sequence (DNA): TGTGCCATCAGACCGGCAGGCCAAACCTACGAGCAGTACTTC. It encodes CAIRPAGQTYEQYF.

This clonotype was seen a few times. The J gene is TRBJ2-7, the V gene TRBV2; D remains unclear. Trimming cost V 7 bases and J 2 bases, with 12 bases left between them. In germline, CDR1 is SNHLY, CDR2 FYNNEI. This CDR3 is built from 13 residues. The CDR3 region is CASMAPETYEQYF. The DNA of the CDR3 is TGTGCCAGCATGGCACCCGAAACCTACGAGCAGTACTTC.

The V and J genes are TRBV7-2 and TRBJ2-3; D not resolved. V was clipped by 1 base and J by 4 bases, with 6 bases between them. The CDR3 runs to 13 residues. CDR1 and CDR2 (germline): SGHTA, FQGNSA. The CDR3 spells CASSLVSPDTQYF. The CDR3 DNA reads TGTGCCAGCAGCTTAGTCAGCCCAGATACGCAGTATTTT.

Within the sample, this clonotype is medium-sized. V gene TRBV25-1 combines with J gene TRBJ1-2, with D perhaps matching TRBD1 (5 bases). Looked up from germline, CDR1 is MGHDK and CDR2 is SYGVNS. Trimming stripped 3 bases from V and 2 bases from J, with 10 bases between. The CDR3 runs to 14 residues. CDR3 sequence: CASSDISGNYGYTF. The CDR3 region has the DNA TGTGCCAGCAGTGATATTTCAGGGAACTATGGCTACACCTTC.